These T cell receptor beta chains were read from a single sample in a study of blood T cell repertoires in COVID-19. Using immunoSEQ multiplex PCR, the repertoire was profiled, and TCRdb retains in-frame clones only, with some absent. The sample holds about 48,000 clones, more than 75% seen once. Material: peripheral blood. The receptor set was obtained from a woman aged 60 to 75 with acute or convalescent COVID-19. The CDR3 runs from the conserved cysteine through the conserved F or W. D genes are given only for firm matches.

j_gene: TRBJ1-1; v_gene: TRBV7-2; len: 14; d_gene: .; CDR3aa: CASRGGHGNTEAFF
j_gene: TRBJ2-3; v_gene: TRBV7-2; len: 16; d_gene: TRBD1; CDR3aa: CASSSTGTGGADTQYF
j_gene: TRBJ1-1; v_gene: TRBV7-9; len: 15; d_gene: TRBD1; CDR3aa: CASSLVGTGGTEAFF
j_gene: TRBJ2-5; v_gene: TRBV14; len: 15; d_gene: TRBD2; CDR3aa: CASSQNSGSAETQYF
j_gene: TRBJ1-5; v_gene: TRBV27; len: 15; d_gene: .; CDR3aa: CASRLRETSNQPQHF
j_gene: TRBJ2-5; v_gene: TRBV18; len: 12; d_gene: .; CDR3aa: CASSPSQETQYF
j_gene: TRBJ2-1; v_gene: TRBV30; len: 15; d_gene: .; CDR3aa: CAWRRGSNSYNEQFF
j_gene: TRBJ1-1; v_gene: TRBV9; len: 16; d_gene: .; CDR3aa: CASSVEGGRLNTEAFF
j_gene: TRBJ1-4; v_gene: TRBV5-1; len: 15; d_gene: TRBD1; CDR3aa: CASSLTGTGDEKLFF
j_gene: TRBJ2-1; v_gene: TRBV7-8; len: 14; d_gene: .; CDR3aa: CASSLGTEYNEQFF
j_gene: TRBJ1-6; v_gene: TRBV6-2/TRBV6-3; len: 15; d_gene: .; CDR3aa: CASSQPGTHNSPLHF
j_gene: TRBJ1-2; v_gene: TRBV19; len: 15; d_gene: .; CDR3aa: CASSLDGTLGYGYTF
j_gene: TRBJ1-2; v_gene: TRBV15; len: 13; d_gene: .; CDR3aa: CATSRDTGRGYTF
j_gene: TRBJ1-1; v_gene: TRBV11-1; len: 11; d_gene: .; CDR3aa: CASSYRTEAFF
j_gene: TRBJ2-1; v_gene: TRBV11-1; len: 14; d_gene: TRBD1; CDR3aa: CASSFRTGGGEQFF
j_gene: TRBJ2-1; v_gene: TRBV6-5; len: 15; d_gene: TRBD2; CDR3aa: CASKRAGALRNEQFF
j_gene: TRBJ1-1; v_gene: TRBV7-3; len: 15; d_gene: .; CDR3aa: CASSPTPGQNTEAFF
j_gene: TRBJ2-5; v_gene: TRBV11-2; len: 17; d_gene: TRBD2; CDR3aa: CASSLDGGLAGEETQYF
j_gene: TRBJ2-2; v_gene: TRBV12-5; len: 16; d_gene: .; CDR3aa: CASGLVLAANTGELFF
j_gene: TRBJ2-2; v_gene: TRBV11-1; len: 14; d_gene: .; CDR3aa: CASRAGPNTGELFF
j_gene: TRBJ2-7; v_gene: TRBV14; len: 13; d_gene: .; CDR3aa: CASSQGGPIEQYF